The clone carrying this TCR beta chain was found many times. What it binds is not known. The sample originates from a study of quantifying T cell responses using KT2 cells. Study at large: RNA was reverse transcribed with TCR alpha and beta constant-region primers. The second PCR ran as a qPCR until a predetermined fluorescence threshold was reached. Study-level findings and limits: At about one KT2 cell per 100,000 PBMC, KT2 sequences were still detected.

Known numbers of the T cell clone KT2 were added to PBMC. Fixed numbers of PBMC received varying amounts of KT2 cells. The cDNA 3' end received a ligated oligonucleotide with a UMI. The first PCR ran 3 to 5 cycles with an equimolar RC1.1 and RC1.2 beta primer mix. Via MiXCR, TCRdb re-called the UMI-ligation and nested PCR reads, giving one row per CDR3 protein. This table has 25,000 to 35,000 distinct CDR3 sequences, 10% appearing once. Material: PBMCs spiked with cells of the T cell clone KT2. This clonotype originated in a human donor.

CDR3 sequence: CASSLVSGTGYTEAFF. The CDR3 DNA follows: TGTGCCAGCAGCTTGGTTTCCGGGACAGGGTACACTGAAGCTTTCTTT. The chain is built from TRBV5-4 and TRBJ1-1; 9 nucleotides agree with TRBD1. This CDR3 region has 16 residues. Trimming at V came to 0 bases and at J to 3 bases, leaving 6 bases not matched to a gene. Germline loops: CDR1 SGHNT, CDR2 YYREEE (reference sequence).